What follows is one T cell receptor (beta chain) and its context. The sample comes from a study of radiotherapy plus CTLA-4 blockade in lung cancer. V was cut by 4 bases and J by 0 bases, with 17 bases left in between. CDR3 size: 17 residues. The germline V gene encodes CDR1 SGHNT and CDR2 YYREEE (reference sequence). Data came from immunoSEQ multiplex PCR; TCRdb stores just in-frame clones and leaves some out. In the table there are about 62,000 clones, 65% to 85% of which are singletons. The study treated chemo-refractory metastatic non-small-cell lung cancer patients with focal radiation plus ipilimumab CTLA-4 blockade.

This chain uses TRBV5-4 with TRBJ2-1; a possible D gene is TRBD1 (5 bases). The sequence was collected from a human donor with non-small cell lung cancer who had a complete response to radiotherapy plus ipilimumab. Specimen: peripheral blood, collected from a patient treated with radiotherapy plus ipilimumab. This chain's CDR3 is CASSRKPDKSSYNEQFF. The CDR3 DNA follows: TGTGCCAGCAGCCGAAAACCGGACAAGAGCTCCTACAATGAGCAGTTCTTC.